Listed below are T cell receptor beta chains from one sample, sequenced in a study of blood T cell repertoires in COVID-19. Sequencing was performed with immunoSEQ multiplex PCR; in TCRdb, only in-frame clones are kept and a portion is missing. Seen here are approximately 170,000 clones, under 85% observed once, and the top ten hold over 9.5%. What was sequenced was PBMCs or T cells enriched from blood (not recorded which). The receptors here all came from a man aged 45-65 years who had recovered from COVID-19. CDR3s include the opening cysteine and the closing phenylalanine or tryptophan.

v_call: TRBV28
j_call: TRBJ1-1
cdr3_aa: CASSLVTGTGVTEAFF

v_call: TRBV20-1
j_call: TRBJ2-3
cdr3_aa: CSASRSGDSTDTQYF

v_call: TRBV6-6
j_call: TRBJ1-6
cdr3_aa: CASSAQPSYNSPLHF

v_call: TRBV28
j_call: TRBJ1-5
cdr3_aa: CASRGYRGNQPQHF

v_call: TRBV27
j_call: TRBJ1-4
cdr3_aa: CASSSQIPRATNEKLFF

v_call: TRBV2
j_call: TRBJ2-7
cdr3_aa: CASIGQDSAYEQYF

v_call: TRBV6-5
j_call: TRBJ1-5
cdr3_aa: CASSRTGDQPQHF

v_call: TRBV21-1
j_call: TRBJ1-1
cdr3_aa: CASRIRSDTEAFF

v_call: TRBV6-6
j_call: TRBJ2-1
cdr3_aa: CASSYSRMLDNEQFF

v_call: TRBV4-2
j_call: TRBJ2-1
cdr3_aa: CASSHLQGPGGGASFF

v_call: TRBV6-2/TRBV6-3
j_call: TRBJ1-6
cdr3_aa: CASSYGSSPLHF

v_call: TRBV5-4
j_call: TRBJ2-3
cdr3_aa: CASSPNWGQADTQYF

v_call: TRBV4-1
j_call: TRBJ1-3
cdr3_aa: CASSSQGTGNTIYF

v_call: TRBV13
j_call: TRBJ1-2
cdr3_aa: CASSVLQDGYTF

v_call: TRBV2
j_call: TRBJ2-1
cdr3_aa: CASRVASGGYNEQFF

v_call: TRBV18
j_call: TRBJ1-1
cdr3_aa: CASSFRQNTEAFF

v_call: TRBV6-2/TRBV6-3
j_call: TRBJ2-5
cdr3_aa: CASSLTGGGSETQYF

v_call: TRBV7-3
j_call: TRBJ2-3
cdr3_aa: CASSPRGTDTQYF

v_call: TRBV7-6
j_call: TRBJ2-7
cdr3_aa: CASSSGIALYEQYF

v_call: TRBV10-3
j_call: TRBJ2-3
cdr3_aa: CAISDGSHRGADTQYF

v_call: TRBV6-1
j_call: TRBJ1-5
cdr3_aa: CASSEGTGLKPQHF

v_call: TRBV7-9
j_call: TRBJ1-2
cdr3_aa: CASSSGQLRDYGYTF

v_call: TRBV15
j_call: TRBJ2-5
cdr3_aa: CATSRDPGSAETQYF

v_call: TRBV6-2/TRBV6-3
j_call: TRBJ2-2
cdr3_aa: CASSRQGVAGELFF

v_call: TRBV11-2
j_call: TRBJ1-2
cdr3_aa: CASSLGLWATDNYGYTF